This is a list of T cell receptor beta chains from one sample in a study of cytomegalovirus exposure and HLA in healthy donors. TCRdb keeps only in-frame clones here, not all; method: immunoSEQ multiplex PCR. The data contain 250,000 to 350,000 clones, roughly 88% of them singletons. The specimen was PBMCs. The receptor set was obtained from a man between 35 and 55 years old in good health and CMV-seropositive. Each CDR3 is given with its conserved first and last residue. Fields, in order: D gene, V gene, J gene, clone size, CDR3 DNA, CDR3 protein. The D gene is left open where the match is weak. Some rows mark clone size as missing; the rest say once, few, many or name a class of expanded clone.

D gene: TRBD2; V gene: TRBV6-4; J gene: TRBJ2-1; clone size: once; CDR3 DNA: TGTGCCAGCAGACTTACTAGCGGGAGCTCCTACAATGAGCAGTTCTTC; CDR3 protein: CASRLTSGSSYNEQFF
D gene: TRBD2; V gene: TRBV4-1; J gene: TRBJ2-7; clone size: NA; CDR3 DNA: TGCGCCAGCAGCCCTTACGCTAGCGGGAACTCCTACGAGCAGTACTTC; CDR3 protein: CASSPYASGNSYEQYF
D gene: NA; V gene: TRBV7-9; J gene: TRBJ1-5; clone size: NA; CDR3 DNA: TGTGCCAGCAGCCCGGTAGAGGGTCAGCCCCAGCATTTT; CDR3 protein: CASSPVEGQPQHF
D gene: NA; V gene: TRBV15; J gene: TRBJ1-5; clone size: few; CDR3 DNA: TGTGCCACCAGCAGAGCTGGGGAGGTGCAGCCCCAGCATTTT; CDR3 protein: CATSRAGEVQPQHF
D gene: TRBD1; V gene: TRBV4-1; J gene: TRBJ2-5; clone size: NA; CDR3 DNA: TGCGCCAGGAACCGGACAGGGGGTGGCGAGACCCAGTACTTC; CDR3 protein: CARNRTGGGETQYF
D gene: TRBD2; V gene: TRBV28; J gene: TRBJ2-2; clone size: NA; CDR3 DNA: TGTGCCAGCAGCCTCCTAGCGGGAGTTGGGGAGCTGTTTTTT; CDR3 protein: CASSLLAGVGELFF
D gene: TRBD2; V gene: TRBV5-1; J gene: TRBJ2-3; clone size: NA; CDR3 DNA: TGCGCCAGCAGCTTCCTGACTAGCGGGAGGACAGATACGCAGTATTTT; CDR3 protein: CASSFLTSGRTDTQYF
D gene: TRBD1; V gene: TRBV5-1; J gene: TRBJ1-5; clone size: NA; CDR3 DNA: TGCGCCAGCAGCCGGACAGGGGGTTCTCAGCCCCAGCATTTT; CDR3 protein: CASSRTGGSQPQHF
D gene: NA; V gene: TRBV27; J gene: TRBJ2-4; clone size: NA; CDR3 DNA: TGTGCCAGCAGGGGCAGGGGCTACGGAAACATTCAGTACTTC; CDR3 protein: CASRGRGYGNIQYF
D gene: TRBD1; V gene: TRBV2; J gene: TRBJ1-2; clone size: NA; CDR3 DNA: TGTGCCAGCAGTGAAGGTCGGACAGGGGCCTACTATGGCTACACCTTC; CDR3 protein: CASSEGRTGAYYGYTF
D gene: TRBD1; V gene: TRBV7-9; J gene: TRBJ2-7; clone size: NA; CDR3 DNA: TGTTCCAGCAGCTGGGACAGCAACTACGAGCAGTACTTC; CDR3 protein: CSSSWDSNYEQYF
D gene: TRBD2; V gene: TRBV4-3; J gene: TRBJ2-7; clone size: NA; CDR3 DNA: TGCGCCAGCAGCCAAGAGTTGCTCTTAGAAACTAGCGGCTACGAGCAGTACTTC; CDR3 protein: CASSQELLLETSGYEQYF
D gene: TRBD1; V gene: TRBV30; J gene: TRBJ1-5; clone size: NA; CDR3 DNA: TGTGCCTGGAGTGTGGCAGGGGGAAGGAATCAGCCCCAGCATTTT; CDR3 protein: CAWSVAGGRNQPQHF
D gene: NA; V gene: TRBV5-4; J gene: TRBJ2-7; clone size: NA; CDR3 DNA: TGTGCCAGCAGCCCTGACTACAACTACGAGCAGTACTTC; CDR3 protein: CASSPDYNYEQYF
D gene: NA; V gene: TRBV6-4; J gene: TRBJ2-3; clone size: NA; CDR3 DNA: TGTGCCAGCAGTAACGACTCTCCCGATACGCAGTATTTT; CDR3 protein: CASSNDSPDTQYF
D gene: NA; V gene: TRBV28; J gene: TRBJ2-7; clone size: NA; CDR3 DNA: TGTGCCAGCAGCGTACAGGGATCAGCCTACGAGCAGTACTTC; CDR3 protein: CASSVQGSAYEQYF
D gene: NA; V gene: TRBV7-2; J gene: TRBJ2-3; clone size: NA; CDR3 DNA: TGTGCCAGCAGCGCTGGGAGCGCCACTGGGGATACGCAGTATTTT; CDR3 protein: CASSAGSATGDTQYF
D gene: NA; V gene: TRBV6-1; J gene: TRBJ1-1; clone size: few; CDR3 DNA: TGTGCCAGCAGTGAGCTCAGGGGAACTGAAGCTTTCTTT; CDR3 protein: CASSELRGTEAFF
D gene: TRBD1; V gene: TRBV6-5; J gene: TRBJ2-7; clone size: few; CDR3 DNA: TGTGCCAGCAGCCCCGACAGGGCCCCCTCCTACGAGCAGTACTTC; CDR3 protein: CASSPDRAPSYEQYF
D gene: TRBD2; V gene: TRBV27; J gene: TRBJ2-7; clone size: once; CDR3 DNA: TGTGCCAGCAGAAGACTAGCGGGAGGGCCGGGAGAGCAGTACTTC; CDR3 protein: CASRRLAGGPGEQYF
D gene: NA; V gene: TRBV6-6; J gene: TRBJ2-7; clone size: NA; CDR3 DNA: TGTGCCAGCAGTTACTCGAGCCCCCAGGGAAACTACGAGCAGTACTTC; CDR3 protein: CASSYSSPQGNYEQYF
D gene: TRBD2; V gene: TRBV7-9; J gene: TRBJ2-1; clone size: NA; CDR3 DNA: TGTGCCAGCAGCTTGAGCGGGGGGGACCCCTACAATGAGCAGTTCTTC; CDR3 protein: CASSLSGGDPYNEQFF
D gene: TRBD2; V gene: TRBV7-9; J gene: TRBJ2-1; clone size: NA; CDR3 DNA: TGTGCCAGCAGCTTAGTTCGGCTAGCGGGGAACAATGAGCAGTTCTTC; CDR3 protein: CASSLVRLAGNNEQFF
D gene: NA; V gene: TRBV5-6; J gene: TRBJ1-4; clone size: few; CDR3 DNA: TGTGCCAGCAGCCCGGGTGGGGAAAAACTGTTTTTT; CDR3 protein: CASSPGGEKLFF
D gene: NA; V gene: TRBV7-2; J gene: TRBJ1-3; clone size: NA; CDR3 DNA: TGTGCCAGCAGCTTAGCGTGGGGGGGCCGCGGAAACACCATATATTTT; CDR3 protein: CASSLAWGGRGNTIYF
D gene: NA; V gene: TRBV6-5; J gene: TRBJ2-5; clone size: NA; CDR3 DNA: TGTGCCAGCAGTTACGGGGCAGGCCCGGGAGAGACCCAGTACTTC; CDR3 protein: CASSYGAGPGETQYF
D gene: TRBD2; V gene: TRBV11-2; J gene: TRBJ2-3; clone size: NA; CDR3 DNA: TGTGCCAGCAGCTCGGGACTAGCGGGAGGTAATAACACAGATACGCAGTATTTT; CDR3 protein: CASSSGLAGGNNTDTQYF
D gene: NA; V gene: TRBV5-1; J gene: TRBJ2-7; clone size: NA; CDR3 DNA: TGCGCCAGCAGGCCAGGAGGGTCCTACGAGCAGTACTTC; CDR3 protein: CASRPGGSYEQYF
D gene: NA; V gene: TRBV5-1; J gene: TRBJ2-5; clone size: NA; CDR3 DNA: TGCGCCAGCAGCTTGGGGGGAATGACAGGCACGCAAGAGACCCAGTACTTC; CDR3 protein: CASSLGGMTGTQETQYF
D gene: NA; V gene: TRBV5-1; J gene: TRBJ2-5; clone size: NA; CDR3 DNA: TGCGCCAGCAGCTTGGTGGCAGGGGTAAAGACCCAGTACTTC; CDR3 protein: CASSLVAGVKTQYF
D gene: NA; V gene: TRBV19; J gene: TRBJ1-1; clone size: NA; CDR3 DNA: TGTGCCAGTAGGTTGACAGGGAACACTGAAGCTTTCTTT; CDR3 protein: CASRLTGNTEAFF
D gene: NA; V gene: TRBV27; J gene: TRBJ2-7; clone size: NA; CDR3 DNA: TGTGCCAGCAGTTTAAGAGTCTCCTACGAGCAGTACTTC; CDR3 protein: CASSLRVSYEQYF
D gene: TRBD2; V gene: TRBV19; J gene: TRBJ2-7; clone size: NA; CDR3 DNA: TGTGCCAGTAGCCCAGGGGGGACTAGCGGGAAGGAGCAGTACTTC; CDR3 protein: CASSPGGTSGKEQYF
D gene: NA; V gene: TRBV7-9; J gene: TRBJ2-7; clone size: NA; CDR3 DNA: TGTTCCAGCAGCCCTGGGACTGGGCAATTGAACGAGCAGTACTTC; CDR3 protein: CSSSPGTGQLNEQYF
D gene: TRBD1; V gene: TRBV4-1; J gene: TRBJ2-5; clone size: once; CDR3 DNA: TGCGCCAGCAGCCTTCCTCGTTGGACAGGGGGGTTGGAGACCCAGTACTTC; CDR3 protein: CASSLPRWTGGLETQYF
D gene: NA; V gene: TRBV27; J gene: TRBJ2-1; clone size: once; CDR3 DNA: TGTGCCAGCAGTTCCCTGGCGGGCTCCTACAATGAGCAGTTCTTC; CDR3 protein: CASSSLAGSYNEQFF
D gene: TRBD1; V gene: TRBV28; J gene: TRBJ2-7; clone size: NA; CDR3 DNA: TGTGCCAGCAGTTTTTTCGGACAGGGGGCCGAGCAGTACTTC; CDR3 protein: CASSFFGQGAEQYF
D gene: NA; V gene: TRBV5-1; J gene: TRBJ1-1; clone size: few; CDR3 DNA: TGCGCCAGCAGCTTGGGTCCCCAAACAGGGCGTTTTGAAGCTTTCTTT; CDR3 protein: CASSLGPQTGRFEAFF
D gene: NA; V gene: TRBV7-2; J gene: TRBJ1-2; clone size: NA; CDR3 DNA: TGTGCCAGCAGCTTAGCAAACAGAGCACTCTATGGCTACACCTTC; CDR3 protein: CASSLANRALYGYTF
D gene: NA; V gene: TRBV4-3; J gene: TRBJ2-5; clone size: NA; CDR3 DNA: TGCGCCAGCAGCCAAGAAATTTCGGGATCCGGAGAGACCCAGTACTTC; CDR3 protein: CASSQEISGSGETQYF
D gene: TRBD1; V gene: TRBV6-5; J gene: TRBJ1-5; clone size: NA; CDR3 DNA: TGTGCCAGCGGACAGGAGGTTGTTCAGCCCCAGCATTTT; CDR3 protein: CASGQEVVQPQHF
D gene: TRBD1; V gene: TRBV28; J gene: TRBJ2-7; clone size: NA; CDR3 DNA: TGTGCCAGCAGGAACCGGGGACAGGGTTTCTACGAGCAGTACTTC; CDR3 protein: CASRNRGQGFYEQYF
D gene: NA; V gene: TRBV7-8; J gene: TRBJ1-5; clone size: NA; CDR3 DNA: TGTGCCAGCAGCCCGGGAGTTAGCAATCAGCCCCAGCATTTT; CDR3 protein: CASSPGVSNQPQHF
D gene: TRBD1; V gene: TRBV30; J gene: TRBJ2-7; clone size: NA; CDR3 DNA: TGTGCCTGGGACCGGGACAGGCTCTACGAGCAGTACTTC; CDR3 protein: CAWDRDRLYEQYF
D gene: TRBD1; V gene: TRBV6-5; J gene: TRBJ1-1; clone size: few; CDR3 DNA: TGTGCCAGCAGGAGCCGACAGGGCCACACTGAAGCTTTCTTT; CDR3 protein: CASRSRQGHTEAFF
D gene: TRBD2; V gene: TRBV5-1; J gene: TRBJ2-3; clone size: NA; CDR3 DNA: TGCGCCAGCAGCCGAGGGACTAGCGGGACTACAGATACGCAGTATTTT; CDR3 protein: CASSRGTSGTTDTQYF
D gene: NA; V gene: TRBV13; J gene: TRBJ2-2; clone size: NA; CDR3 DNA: TGTGCCAGCAGCCCCCTTACCGGGGAGCTGTTTTTT; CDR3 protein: CASSPLTGELFF
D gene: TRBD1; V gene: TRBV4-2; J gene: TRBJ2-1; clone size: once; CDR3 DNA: TGTGCCAGCAGCCTTCTACAGGGGGTCGCCTACAATGAGCAGTTCTTC; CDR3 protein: CASSLLQGVAYNEQFF